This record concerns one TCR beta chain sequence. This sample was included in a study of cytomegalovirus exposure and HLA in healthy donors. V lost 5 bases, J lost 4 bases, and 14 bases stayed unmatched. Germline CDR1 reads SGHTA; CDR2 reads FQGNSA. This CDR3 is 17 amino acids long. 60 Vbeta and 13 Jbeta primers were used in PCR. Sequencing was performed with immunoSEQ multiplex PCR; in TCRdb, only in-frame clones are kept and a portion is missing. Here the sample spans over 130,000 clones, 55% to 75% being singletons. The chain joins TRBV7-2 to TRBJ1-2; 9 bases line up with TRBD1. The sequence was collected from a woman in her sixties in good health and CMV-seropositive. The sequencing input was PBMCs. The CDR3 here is CASSARGGQGTAYGYTF. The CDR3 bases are TGTGCCAGCAGCGCCCGTGGGGGACAGGGTACTGCCTATGGCTACACCTTC.